This passage covers 15 T cell receptor beta chains from one sample sequenced in a study of T cell changes during pregnancy in multiple sclerosis. Measured with immunoSEQ multiplex PCR; TCRdb has only the in-frame clones, and not every one. The profile shows over 85,000 clones, roughly nine tenths of them singletons. Here the sequenced sample was peripheral blood, taken in the second trimester of pregnancy. The receptors originated from a female donor in good health, enrolled as a control in a pregnancy study.

The chain recombines TRBV19 with TRBJ1-1, with 8 positions matching TRBD1. J lost 0 bases, V lost 5 bases, and 11 bases had no gene match. Germline CDR1 reads LNHDA; CDR2 reads SQIVND (reference sequence). This CDR3 has 17 residues. The CDR3: CASSPPRQGPLNTEAFF. CDR3 DNA sequence: TGTGCCAGTAGTCCCCCCCGACAGGGGCCACTGAACACTGAAGCTTTCTTT. Combining the CDR3 with reference TRBV19 and TRBJ1-1 gives the whole variable domain DGGITQSPKYLFRKEGQNVTLSCEQNLNHDAMYWYRQDPGQGLRLIYYSQIVNDFQKGDIAEGYSVSREKKESFPLTVTSAQKNPTAFYLCASSPPRQGPLNTEAFFGQGTRLTVV.

The gene calls are TRBV28 and TRBJ1-1, with 8 bases aligning to TRBD1. The CDR3 spans 15 residues. Germline CDR1 is MDHEN and CDR2 is SYDVKM. V dropped 5 bases and J dropped 1; count of bases not matched to a gene: 6. This CDR3 is CASSPAGGRNTEAFF. CDR3 nucleotides: TGTGCCAGCAGTCCGGCAGGGGGCAGGAACACTGAAGCTTTCTTT.

The gene calls are TRBV5-1 and TRBJ1-4; D is uncertain. V was cut by 0 bases and J by 8 bases, with 14 bases left in between. The CDR3 is 15 residues long. Germline CDR1 reads SGHRS; CDR2 reads YFSETQ. The CDR3 DNA is TGCGCCAGCAGCTTGGCCGGGTTGGAAAGGGAAAAACTGTTTTTT. Protein: CASSLAGLEREKLFF.

The rearrangement uses TRBV28 and TRBJ2-5, with 13 nucleotides matching TRBD2. Germline assignment: CDR1 MDHEN and CDR2 SYDVKM. The V gene end was trimmed by 6 bases and the J gene end by 3 bases; junction bases not matched to a gene: 4. There are 15 residues in the CDR3. The CDR3 loop is CASRLTSGREETQYF. The CDR3 DNA sequence: TGTGCCAGCAGACTTACTAGCGGGAGGGAAGAGACCCAGTACTTC.

In this sample, this clone turned up a few times. V usage is TRBV29-1 and J usage is TRBJ1-1, with 8 bases identical to TRBD1. CDR1 is SQVTM and CDR2 is ANQGSEA in the germline V gene. Trimming cost V 6 bases and J 10 bases; bases outside gene matches: 13. CDR3 size: 13 residues. CDR3 sequence: CSVRAGGALGAFF. As DNA, the CDR3 is TGCAGCGTCCGGGCAGGGGGCGCATTGGGAGCTTTCTTT.

This chain links TRBV5-1 with TRBJ1-2, with D possibly being TRBD1 (6 bases). The V end lost 5 bases, the J end lost 8 bases, and 19 bases lay between the germline ends. CDR1 and CDR2 (germline): SGHRS, YFSETQ. The CDR3 has 14 residues. For the CDR3, the DNA is TGCGCCAGCAGTCCGGACAGCTTAGGGGAGGGCTACACCTTC. Its translation is CASSPDSLGEGYTF. Supplemented by reference TRBV5-1 and TRBJ1-2, the full variable domain reads KAGVTQTPRYLIKTRGQQVTLSCSPISGHRSVSWYQQTPGQGLQFLFEYFSETQRNKGNFPGRFSGRQFSNSRSEMNVSTLELGDSALYLCASSPDSLGEGYTFGSGTRLTVV.

There are a few counts of this clone. This CDR3 reads CASSATGQINEKLFF. CDR3 DNA sequence: TGTGCCAGCAGCGCGACCGGACAGATTAATGAAAAACTGTTTTTT. The chain is built from TRBV7-9 and TRBJ1-4; weak D call: TRBD1 (6 bases). Germline-derived CDR1 and CDR2 are SEHNR and FQNEAQ (reference sequence). The germline V and J ends were trimmed by 5 bases and 4 bases, with 14 bases remaining between them. This CDR3 contains 15 residues.

CDR3 in DNA: TGTGCCAGCAGTTTATCGGTTTCACGCAGGAACTATGGCTACACCTTC. Its protein is CASSLSVSRRNYGYTF. The chain links TRBV27 to TRBJ1-2; unclear D gene. V lost 0 bases, J lost 2 bases, and 13 bases lay in between. In germline, CDR1 is MNHEY, CDR2 SMNVEV (reference sequence). The CDR3 is made up of 16 amino acids.

The chain joins TRBV5-4 to TRBJ1-1, with D maybe TRBD1 (5 bases). Trimming left V 4 bases short and J 5 bases short, with 18 bases between. The CDR3 loop spans 15 amino acids. Looked up from germline, CDR1 is SGHNT and CDR2 is YYREEE (reference sequence). The CDR3 DNA reads TGTGCCAGCAGCCCCTACGGGGGGGTTCGGACTGAAGCTTTCTTT. Amino acid sequence: CASSPYGGVRTEAFF.

V gene TRBV9 combines with J gene TRBJ2-5; tentative D call: TRBD1 (6 bases). The germline V gene encodes CDR1 SGDLS and CDR2 YYNGEE. This CDR3 spans 13 amino acids. The V end lost 7 bases, the J end lost 1 base, and 11 bases lay between the germline ends. The CDR3 spells CASPPGAQETQYF. CDR3 DNA: TGTGCCAGCCCCCCAGGGGCCCAAGAGACCCAGTACTTC.

This clone was seen just once. J is TRBJ1-2 and V is TRBV6-1; possible D gene TRBD1, 5 bases. Trimming pared 0 bases from V and 4 bases from J, leaving 6 bases between. The V gene's germline CDR1 is MNHNS and CDR2 SASEGT. The CDR3 extends over 13 amino acids. CDR3 residues: CASSEATAYGYTF. The CDR3 DNA follows: TGTGCCAGCAGTGAAGCGACAGCCTATGGCTACACCTTC.

CDR3 in amino acids: CASSLESGQPQHF. In nucleotides, the CDR3 is TGTGCCAGCAGCTTAGAATCAGGGCAGCCCCAGCATTTT. J is TRBJ1-5 and V is TRBV7-9, with D perhaps TRBD1 (5 bases). V lost 1 base, J lost 7 bases, and 8 bases lay in between. The CDR3 sequence is 13 residues long. Looked up from germline, CDR1 is SEHNR and CDR2 is FQNEAQ (reference sequence).

The genes are TRBV6-4 and TRBJ1-2; D gene uncertain. Per germline, CDR1 MRHNA and CDR2 SNTAGT. The CDR3 has 15 amino acids. The ends were cut back, 0 bases at V and 2 bases at J, with 10 bases in the middle. CDR3 bases: TGTGCCAGCAGTGACTCGCACACCGCCAACTATGGCTACACCTTC. Its protein is CASSDSHTANYGYTF.

There are a few counts of this clone. The chain employs TRBV7-9 and TRBJ1-5; D perhaps matches TRBD1 (5 bases). The V gene's germline CDR1 is SEHNR and CDR2 FQNEAQ (reference sequence). The CDR3 loop spans 16 amino acids. V was trimmed by 6 bases and J by 3 bases, leaving 18 bases between them. Here the CDR3 DNA reads TGTGCCAGCAGATCCTCGGGGGGGGGACCCAATCAGCCCCAGCATTTT. Protein product: CASRSSGGGPNQPQHF.

This chain links TRBV7-8 with TRBJ1-1; no clear D. Germline lookup yields CDR1 SGHVS and CDR2 FQNEAQ. V lost 1 base, J lost 8 bases, and 5 bases lay in between. The CDR3 contains 11 residues. CDR3 in DNA: TGTGCCAGCAGCTTAGTGCAGGAAGCTTTCTTT. The encoded protein is CASSLVQEAFF.